This is a list of T cell receptor beta chains from one sample in a study of T cells in Graves' hyperthyroidism and ophthalmopathy. TCRdb fed the multiplex PCR reads into MiXCR, producing one record per CDR3 protein. The sample holds some 770,000 distinct CDR3 sequences, roughly 15% seen once. Sequences were obtained from blood. The receptors stem from a man between 18 and 29 years old with Graves' hyperthyroidism. Both conserved end residues are part of each CDR3. A D gene is named only where the DNA matches it firmly. For some rows the clone size is stated as once, few or many, or as a class when expanded; others skip it.

D gene,clone size,V gene,J gene,CDR3 DNA,CDR3 protein
.,many,TRBV28,TRBJ2-1,TGTGCCAGCAGTTTATTGGGGATAAAAGCCTACAATGAGCAGTTCTTC,CASSLLGIKAYNEQFF
.,many,TRBV28,TRBJ2-5,TGTGCCACCATTGCGGACCTAAGCCAAGAGACCCAGTACTTC,CATIADLSQETQYF
TRBD2,.,TRBV25-1,TRBJ2-1,TGTGCCAGCGAGCCTCCGGGACTAGCGGGGTACAATGAGCAGTTCTTC,CASEPPGLAGYNEQFF
.,many,TRBV7-2,TRBJ2-7,TGTGCCAGCAGCTTAGCCTTCAACTACGAGCAGTACTTC,CASSLAFNYEQYF
.,many,TRBV12-3/TRBV12-4,TRBJ1-1,TGTGCCAGCAGTTTAGTAAGAGGGTACACTGAAGCTTTCTTT,CASSLVRGYTEAFF
TRBD1,many,TRBV30,TRBJ2-1,TGTGCCTGGAGGGGGGCAGGGGGCGCCGGGAATGAGCAGTTCTTC,CAWRGAGGAGNEQFF
.,many,TRBV12-3/TRBV12-4,TRBJ2-3,TGTGCCAGCAGCCACACGGCAGGGGCAAGAGATACGCAGTATTTT,CASSHTAGARDTQYF
TRBD1,few,TRBV2,TRBJ1-1,TGTGCCAGCGTTTCTACAGGGGGAAACACTGAAGCTTTCTTT,CASVSTGGNTEAFF
TRBD1,few,TRBV4-3,TRBJ2-4,TGCGCCAGCAGCCGCGGGACAGGGTCTAAAAACATTCAGTACTTC,CASSRGTGSKNIQYF
TRBD2,many,TRBV30,TRBJ2-7,TGTGCCTGGAGTGCCTTGGCGGGAGCGAACGAGCAGTACTTC,CAWSALAGANEQYF
.,many,TRBV20-1,TRBJ2-3,TGCAGTGCTAGAGAATCCACCGGAGATACGCAGTATTTT,CSARESTGDTQYF
.,.,TRBV2,TRBJ2-4,TGTGCCAGCAGTGAAAGGGGAGGGGGAACCAAAAACATTCAGTACTTC,CASSERGGGTKNIQYF
TRBD1,.,TRBV10-3,TRBJ2-7,TGTGCCATCAGTGGACCTACAGGGGGCGGTGACCACGAGCAGTACTTC,CAISGPTGGGDHEQYF
.,few,TRBV27,TRBJ1-1,TGTGCCAGCAGCCTAGTCCCGGGTGGGGCTGAAGCTTTCTTT,CASSLVPGGAEAFF
.,many,TRBV9,TRBJ2-7,TGTGCCAGCAGCTCCTCAATGGGGTTCTCCTACGAGCAGTACTTC,CASSSSMGFSYEQYF
.,.,TRBV11-2,TRBJ2-1,TGTGCCAGCAGCTCCAGGAGGGGAGTGGCAAGAAATGAGCAGTTCTTC,CASSSRRGVARNEQFF
TRBD1,few,TRBV5-6,TRBJ1-2,TGTGCCAGCAGTTTGGACAGGAGTGGCTACACCTTC,CASSLDRSGYTF
.,many,TRBV20-1,TRBJ2-5,TGCAGTGCTAGTGCCGGACAAGAGACCCAGTACTTC,CSASAGQETQYF
.,many,TRBV7-2,TRBJ2-3,TGTGCCAGCAGCTTAAGAGTAGCGGAGCGCACAGATACGCAGTATTTT,CASSLRVAERTDTQYF
.,many,TRBV28,TRBJ2-5,TGTGCCAGCAGTTTAGGGGGGAGAGGTTGGCAAGAGACCCAGTACTTC,CASSLGGRGWQETQYF
.,.,TRBV10-3,TRBJ1-3,TGTGCCATCAGTAAGTCGCAGAGGCACACCATATATTTT,CAISKSQRHTIYF
TRBD2,many,TRBV29-1,TRBJ2-3,TGCAGCGCTTTAGCGGGAGGGCCCCCAGATACGCAGTATTTT,CSALAGGPPDTQYF
.,many,TRBV27,TRBJ1-2,TGTGCCAGCAGGGAACCGGGGGGGAAGTACTATGGCTACACCTTC,CASREPGGKYYGYTF
TRBD1,.,TRBV30,TRBJ1-1,TGTGCCTGGGATCCGGGACAGGGGGGTACTGAAGCTTTCTTT,CAWDPGQGGTEAFF
TRBD2,.,TRBV7-2,TRBJ2-5,TGTGCCAGCAGCCGGCGGGGGATGGGAGAGACCCAGTACTTC,CASSRRGMGETQYF
.,many,TRBV15,TRBJ2-5,TGTGCCACCAGCCCGGGCCCACGGCCCACACAAGAGACCCAGTACTTC,CATSPGPRPTQETQYF
TRBD1,few,TRBV28,TRBJ2-3,TGTGCCAGCACCGAGCGGGACAGGGAGAGGTATTTT,CASTERDRERYF
TRBD2,many,TRBV5-1,TRBJ2-7,TGCGCCAGCAGCTTGGTTGCGGGAGGGACCTACGAGCAGTACTTC,CASSLVAGGTYEQYF
.,few,TRBV20-1,TRBJ2-1,TGCAGTGCCTTCCGACAGAGCTCCTACAATGAGCAGTTCTTC,CSAFRQSSYNEQFF
TRBD1,many,TRBV9,TRBJ2-2,TGTGCCAGCAGCAGTCAGGACAGGATGGCCACCGGGGAGCTGTTTTTT,CASSSQDRMATGELFF
.,few,TRBV7-8,TRBJ2-3,TGTGCCAGCAGCTTAGGGACGTTAGATACGCAGTATTTT,CASSLGTLDTQYF
.,few,TRBV7-9,TRBJ2-2,TGTGCCAGCAGCTTAGTAGTATCCGGGGAGCTGTTTTTT,CASSLVVSGELFF
.,.,TRBV14,TRBJ2-1,TGTGCCAGCAGCCAAGATCGGCAGGGGGGTCAGTTCTTC,CASSQDRQGGQFF
.,.,TRBV27,TRBJ1-5,TGTGCCAGCAGCCCACCGGGGTTGAAGCCCCAGCATTTT,CASSPPGLKPQHF
.,.,TRBV18,TRBJ2-2,TGTGCCAGCACGCCCCAGGAGGGGGGCACCGGGGAGCTGTTTTTT,CASTPQEGGTGELFF
.,.,TRBV27,TRBJ2-5,TGTGCCAGCAGTTCCTCAAACAGGGAAGACCAAGAGACCCAGTACTTC,CASSSSNREDQETQYF
TRBD2,many,TRBV29-1,TRBJ2-1,TGCAGCGTTGAAAGGGATAGAGCGGGAGCTGAGCAGTTCTTC,CSVERDRAGAEQFF
.,.,TRBV18,TRBJ2-7,TGTGCCAGCTCAGCGGCGGTACCTGGGGAGCAGTACTTC,CASSAAVPGEQYF
.,many,TRBV2,TRBJ1-5,TGTGCCAGCAGTGAACCGGGAGGTGGGCAGCCCCAGCATTTT,CASSEPGGGQPQHF
.,few,TRBV20-1,TRBJ2-6,TGCAGTGCCCGGACAGTGACAGACTCTGGGGCCAACGTCCTGACTTTC,CSARTVTDSGANVLTF
TRBD2,many,TRBV28,TRBJ2-3,TGTGCCAGCAAGCGGGAGGTTCCAGATACGCAGTATTTT,CASKREVPDTQYF
TRBD1,few,TRBV5-1,TRBJ2-7,TGCGCCAGCAGCCAAGAGGGGGCAGGGGGCTTCTACGAGCAGTACTTC,CASSQEGAGGFYEQYF
.,many,TRBV7-9,TRBJ1-1,TGTGCCAGCAGCGATCAGCAGGGTAGGGGAGCTTTCTTT,CASSDQQGRGAFF
TRBD2,many,TRBV12-3/TRBV12-4,TRBJ2-4,TGTGCCAGCAGTTTAAGAGCGGGAGGGCCGGGAAACATTCAGTACTTC,CASSLRAGGPGNIQYF
TRBD1,many,TRBV2,TRBJ2-3,TGTGCCAGCAGGCCAGGCGGCCGACAGGGACGAGGGACAGATACGCAGTATTTT,CASRPGGRQGRGTDTQYF